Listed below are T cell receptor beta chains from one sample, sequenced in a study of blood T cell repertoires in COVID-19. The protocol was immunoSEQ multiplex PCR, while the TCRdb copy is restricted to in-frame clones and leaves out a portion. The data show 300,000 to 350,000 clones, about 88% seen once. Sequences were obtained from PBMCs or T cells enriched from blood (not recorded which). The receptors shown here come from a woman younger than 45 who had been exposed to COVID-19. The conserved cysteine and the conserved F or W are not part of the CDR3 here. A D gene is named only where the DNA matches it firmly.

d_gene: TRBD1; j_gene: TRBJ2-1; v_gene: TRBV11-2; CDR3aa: ASSRDRGWNEQF
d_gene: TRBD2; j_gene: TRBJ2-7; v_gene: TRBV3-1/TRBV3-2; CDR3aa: ASRTSGSQFEQY
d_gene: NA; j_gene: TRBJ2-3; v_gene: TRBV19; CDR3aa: ASSPRTELSTDTQY
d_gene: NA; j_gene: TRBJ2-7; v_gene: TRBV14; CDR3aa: ASSQGLATTYEQY
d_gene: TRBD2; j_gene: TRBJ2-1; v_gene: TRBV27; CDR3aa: ASSPGGSYNEQF
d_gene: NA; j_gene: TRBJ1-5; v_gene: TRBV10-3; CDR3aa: AISERGDTDQPQH
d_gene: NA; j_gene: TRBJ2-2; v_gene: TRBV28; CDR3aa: ASSLRYGAGKNTGELF
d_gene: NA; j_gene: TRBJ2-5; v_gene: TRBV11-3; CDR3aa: ASSLSLRERQETQY
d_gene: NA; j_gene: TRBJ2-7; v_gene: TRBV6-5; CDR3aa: ASSYWRESEQY
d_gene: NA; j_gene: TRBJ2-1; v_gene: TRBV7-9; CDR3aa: ASSLEGRQVTSYNEQF
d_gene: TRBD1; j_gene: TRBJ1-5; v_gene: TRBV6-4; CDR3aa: ASSGYDRDDQPQH
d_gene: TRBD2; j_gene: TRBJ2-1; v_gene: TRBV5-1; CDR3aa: ASSQVLLAENYNEQF
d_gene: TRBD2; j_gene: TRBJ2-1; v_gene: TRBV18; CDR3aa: ASSPGRGGGSYNEQF
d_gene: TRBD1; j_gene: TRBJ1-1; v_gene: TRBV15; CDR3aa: ATSRRQGRTEAF
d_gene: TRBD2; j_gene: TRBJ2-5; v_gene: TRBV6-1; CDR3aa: ASSERAGGPETQY
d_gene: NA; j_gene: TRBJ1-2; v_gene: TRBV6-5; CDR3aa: ASSSADVYGYT
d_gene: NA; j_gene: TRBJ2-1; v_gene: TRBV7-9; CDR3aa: ASGRISYNEQF
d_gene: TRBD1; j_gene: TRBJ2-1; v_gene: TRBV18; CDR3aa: ASSPRDRVDGNEQF
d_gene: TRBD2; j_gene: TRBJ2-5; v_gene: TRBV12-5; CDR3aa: ASGSGGLAGETQY